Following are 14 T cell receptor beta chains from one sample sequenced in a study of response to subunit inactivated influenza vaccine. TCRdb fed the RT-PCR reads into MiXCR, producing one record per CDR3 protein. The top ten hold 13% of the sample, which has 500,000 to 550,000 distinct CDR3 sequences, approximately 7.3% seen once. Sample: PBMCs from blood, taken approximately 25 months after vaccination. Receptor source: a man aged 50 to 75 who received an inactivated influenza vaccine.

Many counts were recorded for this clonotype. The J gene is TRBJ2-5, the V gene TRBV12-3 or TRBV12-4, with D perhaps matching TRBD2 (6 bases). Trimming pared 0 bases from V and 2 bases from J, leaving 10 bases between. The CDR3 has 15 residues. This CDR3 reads CASSLASGGQETQYF. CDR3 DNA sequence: TGTGCCAGCAGTTTAGCGTCCGGGGGACAAGAGACCCAGTACTTC.

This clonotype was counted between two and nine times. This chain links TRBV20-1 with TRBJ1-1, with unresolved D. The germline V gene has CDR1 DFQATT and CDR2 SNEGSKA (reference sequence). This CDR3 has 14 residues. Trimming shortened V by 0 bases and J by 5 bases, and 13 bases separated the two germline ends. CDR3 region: CSAREGSAATEAFF. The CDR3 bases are TGCAGTGCTAGAGAGGGGAGTGCAGCGACTGAAGCTTTCTTT.

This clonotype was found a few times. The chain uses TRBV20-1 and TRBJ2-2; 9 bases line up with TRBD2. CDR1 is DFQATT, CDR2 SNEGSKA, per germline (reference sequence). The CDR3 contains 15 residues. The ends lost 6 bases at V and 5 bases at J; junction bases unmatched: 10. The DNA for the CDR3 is TGCAGTGCCCAAACCGGGACTAGCATTACCGGGGAGCTGTTTTTT. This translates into CSAQTGTSITGELFF.

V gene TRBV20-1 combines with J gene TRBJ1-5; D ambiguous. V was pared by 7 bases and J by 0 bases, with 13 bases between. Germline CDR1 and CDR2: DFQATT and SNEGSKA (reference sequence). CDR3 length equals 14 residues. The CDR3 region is CSGWRSNSNQPQHF. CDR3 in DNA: TGCAGTGGTTGGCGGTCAAATAGCAATCAGCCCCAGCATTTT.

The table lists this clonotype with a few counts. CDR3: CASSRGQGGDTEAFF. The CDR3 bases are TGTGCCAGCAGCCGCGGACAGGGGGGGGACACTGAAGCTTTCTTT. The chain employs TRBV12-3 or TRBV12-4 and TRBJ1-1; 10 bases line up with TRBD1. There are 15 residues in the CDR3. The V gene end was trimmed by 6 bases and the J gene end by 3 bases; junction bases not matched to a gene: 7.

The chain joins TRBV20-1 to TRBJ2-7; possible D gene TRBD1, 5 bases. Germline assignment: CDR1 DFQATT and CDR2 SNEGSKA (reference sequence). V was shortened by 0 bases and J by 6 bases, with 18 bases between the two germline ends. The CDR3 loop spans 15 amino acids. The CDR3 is CSARDRRQQPGEQYF. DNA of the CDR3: TGCAGTGCTAGAGATCGCCGACAGCAGCCCGGCGAGCAGTACTTC.

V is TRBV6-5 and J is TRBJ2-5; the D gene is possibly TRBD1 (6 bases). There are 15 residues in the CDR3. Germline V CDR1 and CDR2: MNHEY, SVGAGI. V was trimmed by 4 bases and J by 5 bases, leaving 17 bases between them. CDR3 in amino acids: CASSLIGGLMETQYF. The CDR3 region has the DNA TGTGCCAGCAGTTTGATTGGGGGCCTTATGGAGACCCAGTACTTC.

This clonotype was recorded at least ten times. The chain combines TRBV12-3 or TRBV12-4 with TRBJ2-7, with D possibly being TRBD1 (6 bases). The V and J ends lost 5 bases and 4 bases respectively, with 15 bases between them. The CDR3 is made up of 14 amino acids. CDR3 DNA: TGTGCCAGCAGTCTGGCTGGACAGCCGTACGAGCAGTACTTC. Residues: CASSLAGQPYEQYF.

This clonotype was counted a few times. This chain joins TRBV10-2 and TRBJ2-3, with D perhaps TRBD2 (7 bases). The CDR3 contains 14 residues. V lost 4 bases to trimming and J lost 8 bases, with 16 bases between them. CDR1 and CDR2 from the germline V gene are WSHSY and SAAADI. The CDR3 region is CASSGGGGSVTQYF. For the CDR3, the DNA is TGCGCCAGCAGTGGAGGGGGGGGGTCAGTTACGCAGTATTTT.

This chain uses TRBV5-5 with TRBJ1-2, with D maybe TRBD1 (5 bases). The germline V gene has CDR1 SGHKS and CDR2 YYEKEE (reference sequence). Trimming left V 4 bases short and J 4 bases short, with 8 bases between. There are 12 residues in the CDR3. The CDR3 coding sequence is TGTGCCAGCAGCGCAGGGCTCTATGGCTACACCTTC. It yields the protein CASSAGLYGYTF.

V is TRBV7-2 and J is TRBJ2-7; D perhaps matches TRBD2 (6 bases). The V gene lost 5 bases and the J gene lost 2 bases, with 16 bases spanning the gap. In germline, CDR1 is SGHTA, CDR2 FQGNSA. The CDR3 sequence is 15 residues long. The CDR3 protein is CASSPGLGLTYEQYF. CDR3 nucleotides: TGTGCCAGCAGCCCCGGCCTGGGACTCACCTACGAGCAGTACTTC.

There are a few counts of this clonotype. The CDR3 spells CATSREREGYETQYF. The CDR3 coding sequence is TGTGCCACCAGCAGAGAGCGGGAGGGGTATGAGACCCAGTACTTC. The chain recombines TRBV15 with TRBJ2-5; TRBD2 matches 9 bases. CDR1 is LNHNV, CDR2 YYDKDF, per germline (reference sequence). The CDR3 loop spans 15 amino acids. V shed 0 bases and J 5 bases; nucleotides not matched to a gene: 4.

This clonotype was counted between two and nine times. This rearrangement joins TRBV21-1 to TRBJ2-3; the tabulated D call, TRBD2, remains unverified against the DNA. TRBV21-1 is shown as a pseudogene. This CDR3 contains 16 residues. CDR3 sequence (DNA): TGTGCCAGCAGCACATCGCCTAGTCTACGCACAGATACGCAGTATTTT. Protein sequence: CASSTSPSLRTDTQYF.

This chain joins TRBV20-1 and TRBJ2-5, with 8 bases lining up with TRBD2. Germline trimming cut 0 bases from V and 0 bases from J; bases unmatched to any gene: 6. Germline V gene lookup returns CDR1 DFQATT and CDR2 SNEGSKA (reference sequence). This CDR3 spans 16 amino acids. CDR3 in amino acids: CSARDAQREYQETQYF. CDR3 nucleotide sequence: TGCAGTGCTAGAGATGCCCAGCGGGAGTACCAAGAGACCCAGTACTTC.